The 11 T cell receptor beta chains below all came from one sample that was sequenced in a study of T cells in Graves' hyperthyroidism and ophthalmopathy. The investigators amplified TCR beta CDR3 regions from RNA transcripts. HTBI primers were employed in a first-round RT-PCR of the TCR CDR3. One entry per CDR3 protein results from TCRdb running MiXCR on the multiplex PCR reads. The sample contains 410,000 or so distinct CDR3 sequences, about 14% of which appear only once. Source material: blood. The receptor source for this set is a man between 18 and 35 years old with Graves' ophthalmopathy.

This clonotype was counted at least ten times. The rearrangement joins TRBV10-3 to TRBJ2-7; possible D gene TRBD2, 5 bases. Germline V gives CDR1 ENHRY, CDR2 SYGVKD. The CDR3 is made up of 15 amino acids. V was clipped by 6 bases and J by 0 bases, with 15 bases between them. The DNA for the CDR3 is TGTGCCATCAGCGTAGCCCAGCGGAGCTCCTACGAGCAGTACTTC. Its protein product is CAISVAQRSSYEQYF.

This clonotype was seen at least ten times. The V gene is TRBV20-1, the J gene TRBJ2-2, with D possibly TRBD1 on 5 matching bases. The DNA end is a closer match to TRBJ1-1, so the J assignment may be wrong. The germline V gene encodes CDR1 DFQATT and CDR2 SNEGSKA (reference sequence). The CDR3 sequence is 13 residues long. The chain's CDR3 is CSARDQGDRGAFF. The CDR3 bases are TGCAGTGCTAGAGATCAGGGCGACCGGGGAGCTTTCTTT.

This clonotype appeared many times. The chain uses TRBV7-9 and TRBJ2-3; 8 bases align to TRBD1. CDR1 and CDR2 from the germline V gene are SEHNR and FQNEAQ (reference sequence). The CDR3 sequence is 15 residues long. The V segment lost 1 base and the J segment 2 bases; nucleotides outside the gene matches: 2. The DNA of the CDR3 is TGTGCCAGCAGCTTAGGACAGGGGCCCACAGATACGCAGTATTTT. It yields the protein CASSLGQGPTDTQYF.

This clonotype occurred many times. The V call is TRBV7-9, the J call TRBJ1-2; D is unresolved. Germline V lookup: CDR1 SEHNR, CDR2 FQNEAQ (reference sequence). Between the trimmed V and J ends, which lost 8 bases and 5 bases, there was a span of 9 bases. The length of the CDR3 is 11 residues. The chain's CDR3 is CASGIQYGYTF. DNA for the CDR3: TGTGCCAGCGGGATTCAGTATGGCTACACCTTC.

The sample holds many counts of this clonotype. V and J are TRBV20-1 and TRBJ2-7; 7 nucleotides agree with TRBD1. The trim removed 2 bases at V and 6 bases at J, leaving 13 bases unmatched. Germline V gene data show CDR1 as DFQATT and CDR2 as SNEGSKA (reference sequence). The CDR3 has 15 amino acids. The CDR3 nucleotides are TGCAGTGCTAGACCTAGACAGGGAAACTCCGGCGAGCAGTACTTC. This codes for CSARPRQGNSGEQYF.

This clonotype was observed at least ten times. V usage is TRBV11-3 and J usage is TRBJ1-1, with D possibly TRBD1 on 6 matching bases. The CDR3 has 19 amino acids. The V and J ends lost 5 bases and 1 base respectively, with 26 bases between them. Germline V CDR1 and CDR2: SGHNT, YENEEA. In DNA, the CDR3 is TGTGCCAGCAGCGCCTTGCGATACAGGGCCAGTATACCGAACACTGAAGCTTTCTTT. This codes for CASSALRYRASIPNTEAFF.

This clonotype showed up many times. The chain has TRBV29-1 and TRBJ2-7; D perhaps matches TRBD1 (5 bases). Germline V lookup: CDR1 SQVTM, CDR2 ANQGSEA. CDR3 length: 13 amino acids. With 2 bases removed from V and 2 bases from J, the gap between germline ends came to 10 bases. As DNA, the CDR3 is TGCAGCGTTGAATCGGACAAGACCTACGAGCAGTACTTC. Its translation: CSVESDKTYEQYF.

This clonotype turned up a few times. This chain links TRBV5-1 with TRBJ2-7, with D possibly called TRBD1 or TRBD2 (5 bases each). Germline assignment: CDR1 SGHRS and CDR2 YFSETQ. The CDR3 contains 14 residues. V shed 4 bases and J shed 5 bases, with 16 bases lying between them. The CDR3 reads CASSLEVQGDEQYF. The CDR3 DNA follows: TGCGCCAGCAGCCTGGAGGTCCAGGGTGACGAGCAGTACTTC.

This clonotype was recorded many times. V gene TRBV27 combines with J gene TRBJ1-2, with TRBD1 identical over 12 bases. With 6 bases clipped from V and 8 bases from J, the junction kept 16 bases outside the gene matches. Germline V lookup: CDR1 MNHEY, CDR2 SMNVEV (reference sequence). The CDR3 covers 17 residues. CDR3 nucleotide sequence: TGTGCCAGCAGCCGAATGGCGTGGGGACAGGGGGCTTGGGGCTACACCTTC. Amino acids: CASSRMAWGQGAWGYTF.

This clonotype was counted ten times or more. The J gene is TRBJ1-1, the V gene TRBV7-9; D uncertain. The V end lost 5 bases, the J end lost 5 bases, and 9 bases lay between the germline ends. This CDR3 region has 12 residues. Per germline, CDR1 SEHNR and CDR2 FQNEAQ (reference sequence). CDR3 nucleotide sequence: TGTGCCAGCAGCCTAGGCAGTACTGAAGCTTTCTTT. As protein: CASSLGSTEAFF.

At least ten counts were recorded for this clonotype. The CDR3 loop is CSANTIEAGGTDTQYF. The CDR3 bases are TGCAGTGCTAATACGATCGAAGCGGGCGGGACAGATACGCAGTATTTT. This sequence joins TRBV20-1 and TRBJ2-3; perhaps TRBD2 as D (6 bases). CDR1 and CDR2 (germline): DFQATT, SNEGSKA (reference sequence). This CDR3 is built from 16 residues. Trimming left V 4 bases short and J 3 bases short, with 20 bases between.